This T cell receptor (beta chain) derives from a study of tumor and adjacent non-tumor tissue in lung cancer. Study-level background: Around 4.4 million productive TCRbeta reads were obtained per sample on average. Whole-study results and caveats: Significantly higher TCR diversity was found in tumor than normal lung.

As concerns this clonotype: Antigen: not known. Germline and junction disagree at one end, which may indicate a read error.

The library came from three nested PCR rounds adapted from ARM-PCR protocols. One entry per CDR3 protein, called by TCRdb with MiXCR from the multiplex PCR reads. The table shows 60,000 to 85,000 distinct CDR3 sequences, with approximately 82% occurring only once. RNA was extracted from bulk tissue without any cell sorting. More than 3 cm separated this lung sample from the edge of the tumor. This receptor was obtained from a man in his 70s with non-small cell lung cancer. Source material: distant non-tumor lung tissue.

In DNA form, the CDR3 reads TGTGTCAGCAGTTTAGACGAGACAGGGGTAAACGGCTACACCTTC. As protein: CVSSLDETGVNGYTF. The J gene is TRBJ1-2, the V gene TRBV12-3 or TRBV12-4; TRBD1 agrees at 8 bases. The CDR3 runs to 15 residues.